Here is one T cell receptor (beta chain) with its context. The data were taken from a study of blood T cell repertoires in COVID-19. Study context: PBMCs, B-cell-depleted T cells, or T cells provided the cDNA or gDNA that made up the material.

Germline V gene sequence: CDR1 SGHAT, CDR2 FQNNGV. The CDR3 totals 16 residues. V was shortened by 5 bases and J by 2 bases, with 17 bases between the two germline ends. Repertoires were generated with immunoSEQ multiplex PCR, while TCRdb's copy carries only in-frame clones and drops some. The sample carries approximately 380,000 clones, about 85% recorded once. The gene calls are TRBV11-2 and TRBJ2-3; D may be TRBD1 (6 bases). The material sequenced was peripheral blood. This receptor was identified in a woman under 30 with acute or convalescent COVID-19. CDR3 sequence reads: CASSPESGQPTDTQYF. The CDR3 DNA reads as TGTGCCAGCAGCCCAGAGAGCGGACAGCCCACAGATACGCAGTATTTT.